The 14 T cell receptor beta chains below come from one sample, sequenced in a study of T cells expressing NK-cell markers. TCRdb reprocessed the 5' RACE reads and stores each CDR3 protein as one record, lacking DNA. This sample carries roughly 180,000 distinct CDR3 sequences, with around a sixth going to the ten biggest clones. Sequencing was carried out using blood T cells: a sorted CD56 or NKG2C T cell subset, CD4+ or CD8+ T cells, or bulk PBMC T cells (not recorded which). The receptors derive from a woman between 18 and 70 years old in good health.

The chain couples TRBV5-1 to TRBJ1-1; TCRdb selects TRBD1, and the lack of DNA leaves this call unchecked. The CDR3 covers 16 residues. Germline V gene lookup returns CDR1 SGHRS and CDR2 YFSETQ. The CDR3 region is CASSLRTGGAATEAFF.

The gene calls are TRBV13 and TRBJ2-7. Germline CDR1 PRHDT, CDR2 FYEKMQ (reference sequence). The CDR3 totals 17 residues. The CDR3 here is CASSSTHTQLSSYEQYF. The full variable domain, rest sourced from reference TRBV13 and TRBJ2-7, is AAGVIQSPRHLIKEKRETATLKCYPIPRHDTVYWYQQGPGQDPQFLISFYEKMQSDKGSIPDRFSAQQFSDYHSELNMSSLELGDSALYFCASSSTHTQLSSYEQYFGPGTRLTVT.

By frequency, this clonotype is hyperexpanded. This rearrangement joins TRBV2 to TRBJ1-2; without DNA, the TCRdb call of TRBD1 cannot be checked. The germline CDR1 and CDR2 sequences are SNHLY and FYNNEI. The CDR3 runs 12 residues. The CDR3 sequence: CASTSRGNGYTF.

The chain is built from TRBV5-1 and TRBJ1-1. Germline V gives CDR1 SGHRS, CDR2 YFSETQ. The CDR3 runs 15 residues. The CDR3: CASSLDYGRNTEAFF.

V is TRBV5-8 and J is TRBJ2-7. CDR3 length: 12 amino acids. CDR1 is SGHTS, CDR2 YDEGEE, per germline. CDR3 protein: CASSGTPYEQYF.

The V gene is TRBV29-1, the J gene TRBJ2-1; TCRdb designates TRBD2, a call that cannot be tested without DNA. This CDR3 spans 13 amino acids. Germline CDR1 SQVTM, CDR2 ANQGSEA. The CDR3 protein is CSVGDRALLEQFF.

V is TRBV20-1 and J is TRBJ2-3; TCRdb picks TRBD1, but there is no DNA to check that call. The CDR3 loop spans 17 amino acids. In germline, CDR1 is DFQATT, CDR2 SNEGSKA (reference sequence). CDR3 sequence reads: CSASSTLRAYQPDTQYF.

V usage is TRBV7-2 and J usage is TRBJ2-5. CDR3 size: 11 residues. Germline loops: CDR1 SGHTA, CDR2 FQGNSA. The CDR3 region is CASRAQETQYF.

The chain combines TRBV30 with TRBJ2-5; absent DNA, TCRdb's TRBD1 call cannot be checked. The V gene's germline CDR1 is GTSNPN and CDR2 SVGIG (reference sequence). The CDR3 is 13 amino acids. CDR3: CAHEGTGGSTQYF.

The rearrangement joins TRBV3-1 to TRBJ2-3; the TRBD2 assignment by TCRdb is unverifiable without DNA. The CDR3 loop spans 15 amino acids. CDR1 is LGHDT and CDR2 is YNNKEL in the germline V gene (reference sequence). The CDR3 loop is CASSPRSGGANTQYF.

This chain joins TRBV24-1 and TRBJ2-5; there is no DNA to check the TCRdb D call of TRBD2. CDR1 KGHDR and CDR2 SFDVKD come from the germline V gene. CDR3 size: 14 residues. CDR3 region: CATSASGRLETQYF.

The genes are TRBV3-1 and TRBJ1-4. The CDR3 extends over 14 amino acids. Looked up from germline, CDR1 is LGHDT and CDR2 is YNNKEL (reference sequence). CDR3 region: CASSHGSTNEKLFF.

The chain has TRBV6-1 and TRBJ2-7; the D call of TRBD1 rests on TCRdb alone, since no DNA is present to check it. Per the germline V gene, CDR1 is MNHNS and CDR2 is SASEGT. The CDR3 totals 15 residues. The CDR3 loop is CASRRTGDSSYEQYF.

The CDR3 loop is CASSVGLAGGGTDTQYF. V and J are TRBV7-6 and TRBJ2-3; TCRdb designates TRBD2, a call that cannot be tested without DNA. Germline lookup yields CDR1 SGHVS and CDR2 FNYEAQ. The CDR3 covers 17 residues.